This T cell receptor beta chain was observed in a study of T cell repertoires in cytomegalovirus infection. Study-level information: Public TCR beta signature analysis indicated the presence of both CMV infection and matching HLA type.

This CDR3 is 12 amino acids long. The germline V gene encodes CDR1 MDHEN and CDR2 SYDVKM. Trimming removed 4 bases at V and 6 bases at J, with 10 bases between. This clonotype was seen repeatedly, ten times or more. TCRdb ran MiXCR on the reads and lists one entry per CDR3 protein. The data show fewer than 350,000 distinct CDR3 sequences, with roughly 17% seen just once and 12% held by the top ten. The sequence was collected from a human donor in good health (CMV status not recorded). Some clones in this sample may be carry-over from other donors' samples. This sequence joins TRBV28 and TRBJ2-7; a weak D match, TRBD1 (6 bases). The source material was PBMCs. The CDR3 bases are TGTGCCAGCAGTTCGACAGGTTCCGAGCAGTACTTC. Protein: CASSSTGSEQYF.